This T cell receptor beta chain is from a study of T cells in tuberculosis. General study findings and limits: Active tuberculosis cases were adults; controls were adolescents.

Details on this clone: The antigen remains undetermined.

Each clinical donor contributed on average around 100,000 T cells from unsorted cryopreserved PBMC. TCRdb keeps only in-frame clones here, not all; method: immunoSEQ multiplex PCR. In the table there are over 30,000 clones, around 97% of which are singletons. Germline CDR1 is SGHTA and CDR2 is FQGNSA. CDR3 size: 14 residues. J lost 7 bases, V lost 2 bases, and 7 bases had no gene match. The clonotype was recovered from a donor aged 10-29 years with latent tuberculosis or without tuberculosis infection. Sequenced input: PBMCs. The chain joins TRBV7-2 to TRBJ1-2; 7 bases match TRBD1. The CDR3 sequence: CASSLRQGTVGYTF. The CDR3 region has the DNA TGTGCCAGCAGCTTACGACAGGGAACGGTTGGCTACACCTTC.